This TCR beta chain came from a study of cytomegalovirus exposure and HLA in healthy donors. Germline loops: CDR1 MNHEY, CDR2 SVGAGI. V shed 2 bases and J shed 8 bases, with 15 bases lying between them. The CDR3 runs 14 residues. Researchers ran the PCR with 60 Vbeta and 13 Jbeta primers. Sequenced by immunoSEQ multiplex PCR; TCRdb stores in-frame clones only, minus some. The data contain roughly 120,000 clones, around 82% of them singletons. The sequence was collected from a woman aged 25 to 39 in good health and CMV-seropositive. The rearrangement uses TRBV6-5 and TRBJ1-2; D might be TRBD1 (6 bases). The sample taken for sequencing was PBMCs. In DNA form, the CDR3 reads TGTGCCAGCAGTTACGGGGGGGCCGACCTAGGCTACACCTTC. Protein sequence: CASSYGGADLGYTF.